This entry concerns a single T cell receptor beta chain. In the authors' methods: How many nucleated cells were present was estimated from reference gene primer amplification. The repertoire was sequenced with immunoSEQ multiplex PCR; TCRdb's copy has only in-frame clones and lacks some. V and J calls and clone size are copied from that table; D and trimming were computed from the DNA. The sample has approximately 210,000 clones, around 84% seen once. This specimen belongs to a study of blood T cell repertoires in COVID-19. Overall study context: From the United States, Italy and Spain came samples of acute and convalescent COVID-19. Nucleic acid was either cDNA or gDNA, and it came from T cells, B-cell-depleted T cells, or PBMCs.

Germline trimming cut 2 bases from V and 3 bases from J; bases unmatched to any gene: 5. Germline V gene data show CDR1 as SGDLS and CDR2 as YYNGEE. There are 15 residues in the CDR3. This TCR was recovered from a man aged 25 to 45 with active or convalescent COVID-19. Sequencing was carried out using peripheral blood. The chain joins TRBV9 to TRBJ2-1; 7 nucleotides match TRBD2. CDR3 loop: CASSVQAGIYNEQFF. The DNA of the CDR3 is TGTGCCAGCAGCGTTCAAGCGGGGATCTACAATGAGCAGTTCTTC.